One sample yielded the 16 T cell receptor beta chains listed below, sequenced in a study of response to subunit inactivated influenza vaccine. TCRdb used MiXCR to reprocess the RT-PCR reads, holding one entry per CDR3 protein. Among about 190,000 distinct CDR3 sequences, 13% to 15% were seen once, and the ten largest hold about 26%. Specimen: CD8+ T cells sorted from PBMCs, collected around 5 days after vaccination. The receptors derive from a middle-aged man who received an inactivated influenza vaccine.

V is TRBV29-1 and J is TRBJ2-1; tentatively, D is TRBD2 (5 bases). Germline CDR1 is SQVTM and CDR2 is ANQGSEA. Trimming pared 8 bases from V and 9 bases from J, leaving 14 bases between. CDR3 length: 11 residues. The CDR3 spells CSPTRGREQFF. The DNA of the CDR3 is TGCAGCCCGACCCGAGGGCGTGAGCAGTTCTTC.

This clonotype appeared a few times. The genes are TRBV7-9 and TRBJ1-2; D gene uncertain. This CDR3 contains 15 residues. Germline CDR1 reads SEHNR; CDR2 reads FQNEAQ (reference sequence). The V and J ends lost 2 bases and 3 bases respectively, with 13 bases between them. The CDR3 nucleotides read TGTGCCAGCAGCTTAAACCCGGGATCTGACTATGGCTACACCTTC. It translates to CASSLNPGSDYGYTF. Drawing the rest from reference TRBV7-9 and TRBJ1-2, the complete variable domain is DTGVSQNPRHKITKRGQNVTFRCDPISEHNRLYWYRQTLGQGPEFLTYFQNEAQLEKSRLLSDRFSAERPKGSFSTLEIQRTEQGDSAMYLCASSLNPGSDYGYTFGSGTRLTVV.

The CDR3 bases are TGTGCCAGCAGCTTAGGGACTAGGTCCTCCTACGAGCAGTACTTC. Translated, it gives CASSLGTRSSYEQYF. The chain combines TRBV7-8 with TRBJ2-7; 7 nucleotides agree with TRBD2. J gave up 0 bases and V 1 base, and 3 bases lay outside the gene matches. Germline V gives CDR1 SGHVS, CDR2 FQNEAQ. The CDR3 contains 15 residues.

The table lists this clonotype with a few counts. The chain joins TRBV4-1 to TRBJ2-3; tentatively, D is TRBD1 (5 bases). The CDR3 is 18 residues long. CDR1 MGHRA and CDR2 YSYEKL come from the germline V gene. Trimming removed 0 bases from V and 3 bases from J, with 19 bases in between. The DNA for the CDR3 is TGCGCCAGCAGCCAAGATTCCAGGGCAGAAGTATGGACAGATACGCAGTATTTT. This codes for CASSQDSRAEVWTDTQYF.

This clonotype is a singleton in its sample. This CDR3 is CASSQDDRADPYNSPLHF. Written as DNA, the CDR3 is TGTGCCAGCAGCCAAGATGACAGGGCGGACCCCTATAATTCACCCCTCCACTTT. The V call is TRBV4-2, the J call TRBJ1-6, with 7 bases identical to TRBD1. The junction had 7 bases not matched to a gene; V was cut back by 0 bases and J by 2 bases. Germline CDR1 and CDR2: LGHNA and YNFKEQ. This CDR3 has 18 amino acids.

This chain connects TRBV6-1 to TRBJ1-1, with 10 bases that match TRBD1. CDR1 is MNHNS and CDR2 is SASEGT in the germline V gene. The V and J ends lost 6 bases and 0 bases, in that order; junction bases with no gene match: 4. The CDR3 extends over 15 amino acids. The CDR3 reads CASRTGGEVNTEAFF. Written as DNA, the CDR3 is TGTGCCAGCAGGACAGGGGGCGAGGTGAACACTGAAGCTTTCTTT.

This clonotype was detected a few times. This chain connects TRBV20-1 to TRBJ1-2; no clear D. The CDR3 has 15 residues. Deletions cut 0 bases from V and 0 bases from J, with 11 bases between. Germline V gene sequence: CDR1 DFQATT, CDR2 SNEGSKA (reference sequence). For the CDR3, the DNA is TGCAGTGCTAGAGATTTAGTTCGCCCTAACTATGGCTACACCTTC. It translates to CSARDLVRPNYGYTF.

The rearrangement joins TRBV7-2 to TRBJ2-7; D unresolved. CDR3 size: 13 residues. Looked up from germline, CDR1 is SGHTA and CDR2 is FQGNSA. Trimming took 1 base from V and 1 from J, leaving 5 bases between them. This CDR3 reads CASSLVESYEQYF. CDR3 sequence (DNA): TGTGCCAGCAGCTTAGTGGAGTCCTACGAGCAGTACTTC.

This sequence joins TRBV7-8 and TRBJ1-4; D perhaps matches TRBD1 (5 bases). Germline lookup yields CDR1 SGHVS and CDR2 FQNEAQ. Trimming pared 5 bases from V and 3 bases from J, leaving 10 bases between. The CDR3 contains 14 residues. DNA for the CDR3: TGTGCCAGCAGCCGGGGGGGTCCTAATGAAAAACTGTTTTTT. This translates into CASSRGGPNEKLFF.

The chain joins TRBV12-3 or TRBV12-4 to TRBJ1-2; 10 bases match TRBD1. Germline trimming cut 6 bases from V and 4 bases from J; bases unmatched to any gene: 5. CDR3 length: 14 amino acids. The CDR3 spells CASSLGTGAYGYTF. The CDR3 bases are TGTGCCAGCAGCCTCGGGACAGGGGCCTATGGCTACACCTTC.

This clonotype was counted a single time. The J gene is TRBJ2-1, the V gene TRBV20-1, with unresolved D. This CDR3 spans 13 amino acids. Trimming cost V 6 bases and J 4 bases, with 13 bases left between them. CDR1 is DFQATT, CDR2 SNEGSKA, per germline (reference sequence). The CDR3 nucleotides read TGCAGTGCGAGCTACATGCTATACAATGAGCAGTTCTTC. As protein: CSASYMLYNEQFF.

This clonotype was seen a handful of times. CDR3 loop: CASSLALGTGATDTQYF. As DNA, the CDR3 is TGTGCCAGCAGTTTAGCCCTGGGGACAGGGGCCACAGATACGCAGTATTTT. This chain links TRBV12-3 or TRBV12-4 with TRBJ2-3; 10 positions match TRBD1. The J segment lost 2 bases and the V segment lost 0 bases, leaving 5 bases of the junction unmatched. This CDR3 comprises 17 residues.

This clonotype was observed many times. The rearrangement joins TRBV20-1 to TRBJ2-1; the D gene is possibly TRBD1 (5 bases). V dropped 0 bases and J dropped 6 bases, with 15 bases sitting between them. The CDR3 consists of 15 residues. The V gene's germline CDR1 is DFQATT and CDR2 SNEGSKA (reference sequence). The CDR3 protein is CSARDWYTGGNEQFF. The CDR3 coding sequence is TGCAGTGCTAGAGATTGGTATACAGGTGGCAATGAGCAGTTCTTC.

The CDR3, as DNA: TGCAGTGCTAGAGATCTTGACGAAGTCGTCGGGAACGAGCAGTACTTC. Protein sequence: CSARDLDEVVGNEQYF. V gene TRBV20-1 combines with J gene TRBJ2-7, with D tentatively TRBD2 (5 bases). This CDR3 has 16 residues. V dropped 0 bases and J dropped 5 bases, with 20 bases sitting between them. Germline CDR1 is DFQATT and CDR2 is SNEGSKA (reference sequence).

About this clonotype itself: At one boundary the junction diverges from the germline segment, which might be a read error. The V call is TRBV7-9, the J call TRBJ2-1; D remains ambiguous. CDR3 length: 13 residues. Per germline, CDR1 SEHNR and CDR2 FQNEAQ (reference sequence). The CDR3 spells CASRPDSNNEQFF. CDR3 DNA: TGTGCCAGCAGGCCCGACTCCAACAATGAGCAGTTCTTC.

The genes are TRBV4-3 and TRBJ2-7; 8 bases map to TRBD2. Trimming cost V 4 bases and J 2 bases; bases outside gene matches: 7. The CDR3 has 15 residues. CDR1 and CDR2 (germline): LGHNA, YSLEER. CDR3 sequence reads: CASSLRLAFTYEQYF. The CDR3 DNA is TGCGCCAGCAGCCTCCGACTAGCGTTTACCTACGAGCAGTACTTC.